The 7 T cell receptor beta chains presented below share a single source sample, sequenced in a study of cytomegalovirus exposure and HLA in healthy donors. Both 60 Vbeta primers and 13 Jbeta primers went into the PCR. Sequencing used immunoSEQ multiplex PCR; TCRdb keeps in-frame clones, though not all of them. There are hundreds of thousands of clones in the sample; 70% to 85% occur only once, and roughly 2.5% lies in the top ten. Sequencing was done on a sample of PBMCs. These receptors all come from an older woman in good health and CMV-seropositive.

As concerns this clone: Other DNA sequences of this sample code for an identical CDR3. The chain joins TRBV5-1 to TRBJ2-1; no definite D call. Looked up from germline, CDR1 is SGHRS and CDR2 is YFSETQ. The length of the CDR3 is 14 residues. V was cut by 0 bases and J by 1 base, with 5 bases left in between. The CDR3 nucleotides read TGCGCCAGCAGCTTGGCCGTATCCTACAATGAGCAGTTCTTC. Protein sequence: CASSLAVSYNEQFF. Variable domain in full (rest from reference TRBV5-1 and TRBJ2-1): KAGVTQTPRYLIKTRGQQVTLSCSPISGHRSVSWYQQTPGQGLQFLFEYFSETQRNKGNFPGRFSGRQFSNSRSEMNVSTLELGDSALYLCASSLAVSYNEQFFGPGTRLTVL.

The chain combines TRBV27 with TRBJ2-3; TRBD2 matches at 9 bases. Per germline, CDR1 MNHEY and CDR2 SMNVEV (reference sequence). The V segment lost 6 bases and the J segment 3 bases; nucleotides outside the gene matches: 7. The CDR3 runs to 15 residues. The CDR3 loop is CASSMISGGTDTQYF. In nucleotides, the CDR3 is TGTGCCAGCAGCATGATAAGCGGGGGGACAGATACGCAGTATTTT.

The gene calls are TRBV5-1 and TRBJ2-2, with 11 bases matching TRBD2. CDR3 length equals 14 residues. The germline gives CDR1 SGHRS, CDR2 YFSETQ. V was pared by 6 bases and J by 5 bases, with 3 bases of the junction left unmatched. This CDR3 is CASTLAGGTGELFF. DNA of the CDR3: TGCGCCAGCACCCTAGCGGGAGGAACCGGGGAGCTGTTTTTT.

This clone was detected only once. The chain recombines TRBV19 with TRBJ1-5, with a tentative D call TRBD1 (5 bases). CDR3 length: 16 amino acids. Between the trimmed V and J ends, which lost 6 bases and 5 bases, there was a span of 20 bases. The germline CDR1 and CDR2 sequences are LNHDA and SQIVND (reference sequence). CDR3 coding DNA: TGTGCCAGTAGGGCGACCCCCGGTGGGGCGTATCAGCCCCAGCATTTT. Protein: CASRATPGGAYQPQHF.

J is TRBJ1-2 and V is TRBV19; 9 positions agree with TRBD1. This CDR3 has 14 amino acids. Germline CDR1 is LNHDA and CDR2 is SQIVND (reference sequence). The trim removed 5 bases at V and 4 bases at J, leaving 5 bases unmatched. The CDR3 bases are TGTGCCAGTAGTGGCTCGGACAGGGGCTATGGCTACACCTTC. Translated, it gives CASSGSDRGYGYTF.

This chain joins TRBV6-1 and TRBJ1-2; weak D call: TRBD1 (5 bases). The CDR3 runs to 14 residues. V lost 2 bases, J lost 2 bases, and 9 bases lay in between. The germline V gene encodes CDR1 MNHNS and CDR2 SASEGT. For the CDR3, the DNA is TGTGCCAGCAGTGAATCGACAGAGAACTATGGCTACACCTTC. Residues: CASSESTENYGYTF.

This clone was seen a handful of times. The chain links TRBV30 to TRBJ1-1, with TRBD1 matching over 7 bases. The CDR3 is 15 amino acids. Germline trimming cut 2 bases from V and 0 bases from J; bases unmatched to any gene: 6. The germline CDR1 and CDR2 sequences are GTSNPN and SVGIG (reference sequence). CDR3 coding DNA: TGTGCCTGGAGTTACAGCGGACAGGTGAACACTGAAGCTTTCTTT. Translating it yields CAWSYSGQVNTEAFF.